This paragraph reports one TCR beta chain. This record comes from a study of shared clonotypes between healthy human individuals. Each donor was a Caucasian adult residing in Nashville, Tennessee. Sequencing used immunoSEQ multiplex PCR; TCRdb keeps in-frame clones, though not all of them. The sample holds about 2 million clones; 85% to 95% are singletons and the top ten take roughly 0.13%. V was pared by 6 bases and J by 8 bases, with 23 bases between. The CDR3 length is 15 residues. Germline V CDR1 and CDR2: SGHDT, YYEEEE. The sample taken for sequencing was naive CD4+ T cells sorted from blood. The subset was: CD45RA+ positively selected. The chain has TRBV5-6 and TRBJ1-2, with D tentatively TRBD1 (6 bases). This clonotype was sampled from a man younger than 35 in good health. The CDR3 here is CASTIITGSPEGYTF. CDR3 DNA sequence: TGTGCCAGCACCATAATTACAGGGAGTCCGGAGGGCTACACCTTC.